This TCR beta chain was found in a study of CD8 T cells in Susac syndrome. General study results and limits: The relatively small number of individuals in the TCR sequencing and HLA analysis was acknowledged by the study. The CD4+ T cell repertoires from Susac syndrome exhibited no clonal expansion.

CDR1 SGHRS and CDR2 YFSETQ come from the germline V gene. V trimming: 4 bases; J trimming: 0 bases; junction bases outside the gene matches: 6. The CDR3 loop spans 17 amino acids. Random hexamers primed reverse transcription of about 0.45 to 1 ug RNA. Amplification of the TCR beta CDR3 was carried out by immunoSEQ multiplex PCR, which spanned a total of 54 Vbeta and 13 Jbeta segments. A single record per CDR3 protein comes from TCRdb applying MiXCR to the immunoSEQ multiplex PCR reads. Of roughly 220,000 distinct CDR3 sequences listed, 94% are singletons. In the case of this clonotype: Its specificity is not known.

This TCR derives from a human donor with Susac syndrome. The J gene is TRBJ2-7, the V gene TRBV5-1; TRBD2 agrees at 14 bases. Sample: CD4+ T cells from PBMCs. CDR3: CASSRGLAGDLSYEQYF. The CDR3 DNA follows: TGCGCCAGCAGCCGGGGACTAGCGGGGGACCTCTCCTACGAGCAGTACTTC.